This T cell receptor beta chain was identified during a study of PD-L1 blockade in urothelial cancer. Documented time point: pretreatment peripheral blood. This clone was seen only once. Germline assignment: CDR1 SGDLS and CDR2 YYNGEE. CDR3 length: 14 amino acids. V lost 3 bases and J lost 4, with 13 bases in between. Spiking of synthetic TCR analog templates was performed in each PCR. The table came from immunoSEQ multiplex PCR; TCRdb's copy has only in-frame clones and leaves some out. The sample records about 38,000 clones, around four fifths being singletons. J is TRBJ2-5 and V is TRBV9; TRBD1 is a possible D gene (6 bases). The receptor comes from a man older than 75 with urothelial cancer. This specimen was PBMCs, taken around atezolizumab (anti-PD-L1) treatment. CDR3 sequence: CASSESQGGETQYF. The CDR3 DNA is TGTGCCAGCAGCGAGTCACAGGGTGGAGAGACCCAGTACTTC.